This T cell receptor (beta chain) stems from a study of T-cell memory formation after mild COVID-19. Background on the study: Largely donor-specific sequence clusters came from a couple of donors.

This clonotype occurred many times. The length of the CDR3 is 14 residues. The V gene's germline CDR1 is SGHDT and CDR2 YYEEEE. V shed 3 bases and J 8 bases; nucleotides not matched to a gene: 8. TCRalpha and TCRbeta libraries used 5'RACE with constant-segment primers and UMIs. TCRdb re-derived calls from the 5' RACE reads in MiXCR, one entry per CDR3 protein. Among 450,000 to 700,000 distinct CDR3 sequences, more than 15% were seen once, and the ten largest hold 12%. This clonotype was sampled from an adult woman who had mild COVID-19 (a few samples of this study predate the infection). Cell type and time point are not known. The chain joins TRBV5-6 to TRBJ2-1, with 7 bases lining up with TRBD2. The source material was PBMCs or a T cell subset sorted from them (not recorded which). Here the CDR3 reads CASSSRPAGDEQFF. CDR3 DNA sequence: TGTGCCAGCAGCTCCCGGCCGGCGGGGGATGAGCAGTTCTTC.